These 25 T cell receptor beta chains were all obtained from the same sample, sequenced in a study of cytomegalovirus exposure and HLA in healthy donors. PCR employed 60 Vbeta and 13 Jbeta primers. Here immunoSEQ multiplex PCR was the method, and the copy in TCRdb shows in-frame clones only, minus some. The sample yields under 85,000 clones, over 70% seen once. The source material was PBMCs. These receptors all come from a middle-aged man in good health and CMV-seronegative.

This CDR3 reads CASSWTELTGELFF. The CDR3 bases are TGTGCCAGCAGTTGGACAGAACTTACCGGGGAGCTGTTTTTT. This sequence joins TRBV6-1 and TRBJ2-2; D is possibly TRBD1 (6 bases). V was clipped by 5 bases and J by 5 bases, with 12 bases between them. CDR3 size: 14 residues. Germline values: CDR1 MNHNS, CDR2 SASEGT.

This clone was picked up a small number of times. The V call is TRBV5-1, the J call TRBJ2-7; 9 bases fit TRBD2. The CDR3 has 16 residues. Germline V gene sequence: CDR1 SGHRS, CDR2 YFSETQ. The J segment lost 3 bases and the V segment lost 4 bases, leaving 11 bases of the junction unmatched. The CDR3 region is CASSGGLAQLGYEQYF. The DNA of the CDR3 is TGCGCCAGCAGCGGGGGACTAGCCCAGCTAGGCTACGAGCAGTACTTC.

This clone was recorded a few times. The sample holds other DNA sequences that translate to the same CDR3. The chain links TRBV6-5 to TRBJ2-2; D is unresolved. The CDR3 covers 14 residues. Germline V lookup: CDR1 MNHEY, CDR2 SVGAGI. V was trimmed by 7 bases and J by 5 bases, leaving 14 bases between them. CDR3 coding DNA: TGTGCCAGCAAGAGGAGTTTCGTAACCGGGGAGCTGTTTTTT. Translation: CASKRSFVTGELFF.

The chain joins TRBV29-1 to TRBJ1-3; D may be TRBD1 (5 bases). The length of the CDR3 is 14 residues. Trimming took 4 bases from V and 3 from J, leaving 13 bases between them. Germline V gene sequence: CDR1 SQVTM, CDR2 ANQGSEA. CDR3 DNA sequence: TGCAGCGTTGTTTTCGTCGGGGGTGGAAACACCATATATTTT. The encoded protein is CSVVFVGGGNTIYF.

The genes are TRBV7-3 and TRBJ2-1, with 9 positions matching TRBD2. The germline V gene encodes CDR1 SGHTA and CDR2 FQGTGA. V dropped 5 bases and J dropped 5; count of bases not matched to a gene: 7. CDR3 size: 15 residues. The CDR3 bases are TGTGCCAGCAGCCCGAGACTAGCGGAGAACAATGAGCAGTTCTTC. The encoded protein is CASSPRLAENNEQFF.

The chain uses TRBV6-6 and TRBJ2-7; the D gene is possibly TRBD2 (5 bases). The V and J ends lost 6 bases and 12 bases respectively, with 21 bases between them. The CDR3 has 13 amino acids. Germline assignment: CDR1 MNHNY and CDR2 SVGAGI (reference sequence). The CDR3 DNA follows: TGTGCCAGCAGCCCGTCGGACGGGGTTATCGCGTACTTC. Translation gives CASSPSDGVIAYF.

This clone was found a few times. This chain joins TRBV7-2 and TRBJ2-5, with 7 nucleotides matching TRBD1. The CDR3 is 13 amino acids. V lost 4 bases, J lost 3 bases, and 2 bases stayed unmatched. Germline V CDR1 and CDR2: SGHTA, FQGNSA. CDR3 in DNA: TGTGCCAGCAGCTATCAGGGGGAAGAGACCCAGTACTTC. Amino acid sequence: CASSYQGEETQYF.

The chain carries TRBV5-1 and TRBJ2-7, with 10 bases lining up with TRBD2. The CDR3 length is 15 residues. The trim removed 4 bases at V and 5 bases at J, leaving 9 bases unmatched. The germline V gene encodes CDR1 SGHRS and CDR2 YFSETQ. Written as DNA, the CDR3 is TGCGCCAGCAGCCCTCCGCTAGCGGGAGTAGACGAGCAGTACTTC. Protein: CASSPPLAGVDEQYF.

The rearrangement uses TRBV6-5 and TRBJ1-2; 7 positions agree with TRBD1. Germline values: CDR1 MNHEY, CDR2 SVGAGI. The trim removed 0 bases at V and 4 bases at J, leaving 2 bases unmatched. CDR3 length: 14 residues. CDR3 DNA: TGTGCCAGCAGTTACTCGAGACAGGGCTATGGCTACACCTTC. Its translation: CASSYSRQGYGYTF.

This chain links TRBV10-3 with TRBJ2-7; 10 bases are a match to TRBD1. The CDR3 is 15 amino acids. Germline CDR1 reads ENHRY; CDR2 reads SYGVKD. The trim removed 6 bases at V and 5 bases at J, leaving 10 bases unmatched. In nucleotides, the CDR3 is TGTGCCATCAGGGCCGGGACAGGGGAGAAGCACGAGCAGTACTTC. This encodes CAIRAGTGEKHEQYF.

This sequence joins TRBV13 and TRBJ1-6; 7 bases fit TRBD1. There are 14 residues in the CDR3. In germline, CDR1 is PRHDT, CDR2 FYEKMQ (reference sequence). Trimming removed 5 bases from V and 10 bases from J; junction bases left unmatched: 8. The CDR3 is CASSVGTAVSPLHF. The CDR3, as DNA: TGTGCCAGCAGCGTTGGGACAGCGGTCTCACCCCTCCACTTT.

The CDR3 here is CASSQELFGGGSYNEQFF. The CDR3 DNA follows: TGCGCCAGCAGCCAGGAGCTTTTTGGGGGAGGGTCCTACAATGAGCAGTTCTTC. The chain couples TRBV4-1 to TRBJ2-1; 7 bases map to TRBD2. The V segment lost 3 bases and the J segment 1 base; nucleotides outside the gene matches: 12. Germline V lookup: CDR1 MGHRA, CDR2 YSYEKL. The CDR3 consists of 18 residues.

The rearrangement joins TRBV4-1 to TRBJ1-5; D not resolved. The CDR3 consists of 15 residues. Trimming took off 0 bases at V and 1 base at J, with 7 bases between the two ends. Germline CDR1 MGHRA, CDR2 YSYEKL. The CDR3 DNA is TGCGCCAGCAGCCAAGATATTCGGAGCAATCAGCCCCAGCATTTT. This codes for CASSQDIRSNQPQHF.

The chain uses TRBV14 and TRBJ2-7; perhaps TRBD1 as D (6 bases). Trimming cost V 4 bases and J 7 bases, with 14 bases left between them. The CDR3 totals 13 residues. Germline lookup yields CDR1 SGHDN and CDR2 FVKESK. The CDR3 spells CASSRQEGVEQYF. CDR3 DNA sequence: TGTGCCAGCAGCCGCCAAGAGGGGGTGGAGCAGTACTTC.

This clone has a single count. The chain has TRBV5-1 and TRBJ2-1, with D tentatively TRBD2 (5 bases). The V gene's germline CDR1 is SGHRS and CDR2 YFSETQ. This CDR3 is built from 13 residues. Trimming took 4 bases from V and 6 from J, leaving 11 bases between them. DNA for the CDR3: TGCGCCAGCAGCATAGGAGCGGCCAATGAGCAGTTCTTC. Protein sequence: CASSIGAANEQFF.

This clone was detected only a few times. V is TRBV29-1 and J is TRBJ2-2; 11 bases are a match to TRBD2. The junction had 17 bases not matched to a gene; V was cut back by 7 bases and J by 7 bases. The germline V gene has CDR1 SQVTM and CDR2 ANQGSEA. This CDR3 comprises 17 residues. CDR3 in amino acids: CSAADGASGRRGGELFF. CDR3 coding DNA: TGCAGCGCCGCCGACGGAGCTAGCGGGAGGAGGGGCGGGGAGCTGTTTTTT.

The V and J genes are TRBV25-1 and TRBJ1-3, with 7 bases fitting TRBD1. In germline, CDR1 is MGHDK, CDR2 SYGVNS. The CDR3 covers 16 residues. Losses at the gene ends were 4 bases for V and 0 bases for J; bases not matched to a gene: 6. CDR3 DNA: TGTGCCAGCAGTGCCGCGGACAGGAGCTCTGGAAACACCATATATTTT. Encoded protein: CASSAADRSSGNTIYF.

The chain carries TRBV5-1 and TRBJ2-7, with a possible D match to TRBD1 (5 bases). The CDR3 has 14 amino acids. V lost 0 bases, J lost 0 bases, and 7 bases lay in between. Looked up from germline, CDR1 is SGHRS and CDR2 is YFSETQ. The DNA for the CDR3 is TGCGCCAGCAGCTTGGGGCAGGGCTCCTACGAGCAGTACTTC. Amino acid sequence: CASSLGQGSYEQYF.

J is TRBJ2-5 and V is TRBV5-1; 13 bases map to TRBD2. CDR1 SGHRS and CDR2 YFSETQ come from the germline V gene. V lost 3 bases and J lost 5; bases outside the gene matches: 7. CDR3 length: 16 amino acids. The CDR3 DNA is TGCGCCAGCAGCTGGGGGACTAGCGGGATATCGGAGACCCAGTACTTC. Translated, it gives CASSWGTSGISETQYF.

Points on this clone: An end of the junction differs from the germline gene, which may be a read error. The rearrangement links TRBV7-9 to TRBJ2-7; D is unresolved. CDR1 and CDR2 from the germline V gene are SEHNR and FQNEAQ (reference sequence). This CDR3 has 11 residues. The CDR3 coding sequence is TGTTCCAGCCGCGGATCTTGGGAGCAGTACTTC. Translated: CSSRGSWEQYF.

The V and J genes are TRBV28 and TRBJ1-5; D might be TRBD1 (5 bases). The CDR3 is 15 residues long. The germline gives CDR1 MDHEN, CDR2 SYDVKM. Trimming cost V 11 bases and J 0 bases, with 17 bases left between them. The DNA for the CDR3 is TGTGCCGCCCGGCCCGGGGGTATTAGCAATCAGCCCCAGCATTTT. Translating gives CAARPGGISNQPQHF. The entire variable domain, with the rest obtained from reference TRBV28 and TRBJ1-5, is as follows: DVKVTQSSRYLVKRTGEKVFLECVQDMDHENMFWYRQDPGLGLRLIYFSYDVKMKEKGDIPEGYSVSREKKERFSLILESASTNQTSMYLCAARPGGISNQPQHFGDGTRLSIL.

The rearrangement uses TRBV28 and TRBJ2-5; possibly TRBD1 for D (5 bases). The assigned J gene may be wrong: the sequence end matches TRBJ2-7 better. Germline assignment: CDR1 MDHEN and CDR2 SYDVKM. The CDR3 spans 13 residues. CDR3: CASSLVTGDEQYF. CDR3 sequence (DNA): TGTGCCAGCAGTTTGGTTACAGGCGACGAGCAGTACTTC.

The genes are TRBV19 and TRBJ1-5, with TRBD1 matching 9 bases. The CDR3 is 13 amino acids. CDR1 LNHDA and CDR2 SQIVND come from the germline V gene (reference sequence). V lost 6 bases to trimming and J lost 6 bases; unmatched junction nucleotides: 3. The CDR3 is CASSDRGSQPQHF. The CDR3 coding sequence is TGTGCCAGTAGCGACAGGGGGAGTCAGCCCCAGCATTTT.

The chain recombines TRBV7-2 with TRBJ1-4, with 10 nucleotides matching TRBD1. With 8 bases clipped from V and 5 bases from J, the junction kept 5 bases outside the gene matches. CDR1 is SGHTA, CDR2 FQGNSA, per germline. This CDR3 is built from 14 residues. DNA for the CDR3: TGTGCCAGCGCTAAGGACAGGGGGAATGAAAAACTGTTTTTT. Amino acid sequence: CASAKDRGNEKLFF.

Concerning this clone itself: An end of the junction differs from the germline gene, which may be a read error. This chain joins TRBV19 and TRBJ2-6, with 7 bases aligning to TRBD2. The CDR3 covers 18 residues. CDR1 and CDR2 (germline): LNHDA, SQIVND (reference sequence). CDR3 amino acids: CTSSPSGMSYSGANVLTF. The CDR3 DNA reads TGTACCAGTAGTCCGAGCGGGATGTCCTACTCTGGGGCCAACGTCCTGACTTTC.